This TCR beta chain was sequenced for a study of persistence of HIV-infected CD4 T cells. The stimulus was lysate of CMV-infected fibroblasts, around 10 ug/mL. Sorted nonresponding memory CD4+ T cells were CD40L-negative, CD69-negative, CD45RO-high. For at least 4 years, plasma HIV-1 RNA was undetectable (<50 copies/mL). Stimulated PBMCs had first been depleted of CD8+ T cells. The immunoSEQ assay was version 4, run in survey mode. The assay was immunoSEQ multiplex PCR, and TCRdb's table has in-frame clones only and misses some. Of roughly 41,000 clones listed, 80% are singletons. This clone has only a few counts. The antigen is not known. Trimming took 6 bases from V and 1 from J, leaving 21 bases between them. Germline CDR1 is MDHEN and CDR2 is SYDVKM. This CDR3 contains 17 residues.

The V gene is TRBV28, the J gene TRBJ1-2; D remains unclear. This receptor was identified in an adult man with HIV who was CMV-seropositive. The sequenced sample was CD4+ T cells sorted from PBMCs after approximately 19-hour stimulation, obtained from a patient who received antiretroviral therapy. The CDR3 protein is CASSHTSAGRDNYGYTF. CDR3 nucleotides: TGTGCCAGCAGCCACACCTCTGCCGGACGGGATAACTATGGCTACACCTTC.